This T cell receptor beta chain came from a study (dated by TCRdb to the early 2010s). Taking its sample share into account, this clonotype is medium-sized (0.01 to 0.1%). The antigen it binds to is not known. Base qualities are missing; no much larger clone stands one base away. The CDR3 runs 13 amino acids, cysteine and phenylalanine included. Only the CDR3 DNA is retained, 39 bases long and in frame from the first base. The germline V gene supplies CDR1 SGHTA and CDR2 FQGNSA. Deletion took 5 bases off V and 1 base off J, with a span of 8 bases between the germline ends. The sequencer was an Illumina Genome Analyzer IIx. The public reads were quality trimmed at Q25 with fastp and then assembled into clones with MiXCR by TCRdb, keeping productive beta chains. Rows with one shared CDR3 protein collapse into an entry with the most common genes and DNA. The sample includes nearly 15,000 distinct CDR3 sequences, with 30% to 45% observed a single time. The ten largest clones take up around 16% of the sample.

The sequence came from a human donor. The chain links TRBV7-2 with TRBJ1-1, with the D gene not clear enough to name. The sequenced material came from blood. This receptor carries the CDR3 CASSSSGNTEAFF. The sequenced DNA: TGTGCCAGCAGCAGCTCAGGGAACACTGAAGCTTTCTTT.